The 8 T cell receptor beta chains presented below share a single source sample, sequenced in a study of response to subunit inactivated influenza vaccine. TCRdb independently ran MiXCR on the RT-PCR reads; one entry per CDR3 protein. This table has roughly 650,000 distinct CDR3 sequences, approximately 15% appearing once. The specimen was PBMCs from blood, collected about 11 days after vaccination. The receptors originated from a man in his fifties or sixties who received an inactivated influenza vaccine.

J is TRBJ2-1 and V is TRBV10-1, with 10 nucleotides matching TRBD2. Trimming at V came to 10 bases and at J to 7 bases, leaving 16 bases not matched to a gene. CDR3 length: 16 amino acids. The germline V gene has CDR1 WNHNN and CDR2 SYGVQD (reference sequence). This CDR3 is CATSQSGRAAVNEQFF. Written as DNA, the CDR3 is TGCGCCACGAGCCAGAGCGGGAGGGCCGCAGTAAATGAGCAGTTCTTC.

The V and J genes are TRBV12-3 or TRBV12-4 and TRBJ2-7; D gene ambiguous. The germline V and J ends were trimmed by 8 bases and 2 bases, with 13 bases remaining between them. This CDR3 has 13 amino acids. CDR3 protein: CASGFDGPYEQYF. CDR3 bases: TGTGCCAGCGGATTTGACGGACCCTACGAGCAGTACTTC.

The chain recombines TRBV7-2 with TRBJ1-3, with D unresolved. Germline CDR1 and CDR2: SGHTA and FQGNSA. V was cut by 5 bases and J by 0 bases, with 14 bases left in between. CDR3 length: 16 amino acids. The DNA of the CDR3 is TGTGCCAGCAGCCCCCAGCGGGAGAGCTCTGGAAACACCATATATTTT. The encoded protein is CASSPQRESSGNTIYF.

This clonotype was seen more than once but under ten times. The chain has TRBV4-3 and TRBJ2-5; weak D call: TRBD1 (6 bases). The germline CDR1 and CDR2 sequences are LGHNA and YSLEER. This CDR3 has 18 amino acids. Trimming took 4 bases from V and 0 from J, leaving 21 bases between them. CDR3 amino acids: CASSLAGTPTSYQETQYF. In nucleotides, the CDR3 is TGCGCCAGCAGCCTCGCCGGGACACCGACCTCGTACCAAGAGACCCAGTACTTC.

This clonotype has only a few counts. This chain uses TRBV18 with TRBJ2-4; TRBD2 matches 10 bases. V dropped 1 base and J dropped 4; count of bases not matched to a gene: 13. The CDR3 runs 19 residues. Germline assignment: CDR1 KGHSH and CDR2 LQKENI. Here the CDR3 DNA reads TGTGCCAGCTCACCACTACCCCTAGCGGGAGTGATGAATAAAAACATTCAGTACTTC. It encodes CASSPLPLAGVMNKNIQYF.

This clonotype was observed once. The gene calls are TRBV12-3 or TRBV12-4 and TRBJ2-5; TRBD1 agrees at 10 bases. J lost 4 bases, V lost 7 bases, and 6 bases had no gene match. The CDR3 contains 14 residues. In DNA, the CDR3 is TGTGCCAGCACTCGGACAGGGGGAAGAGAGACCCAGTACTTC. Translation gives CASTRTGGRETQYF.

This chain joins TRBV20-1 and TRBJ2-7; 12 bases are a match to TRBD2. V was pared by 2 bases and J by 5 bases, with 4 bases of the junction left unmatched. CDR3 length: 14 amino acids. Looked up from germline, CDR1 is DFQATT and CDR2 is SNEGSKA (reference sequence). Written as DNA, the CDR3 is TGCAGTGCTAGAAGACTAGCGGGAGTAGACGAGCAGTACTTC. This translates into CSARRLAGVDEQYF.

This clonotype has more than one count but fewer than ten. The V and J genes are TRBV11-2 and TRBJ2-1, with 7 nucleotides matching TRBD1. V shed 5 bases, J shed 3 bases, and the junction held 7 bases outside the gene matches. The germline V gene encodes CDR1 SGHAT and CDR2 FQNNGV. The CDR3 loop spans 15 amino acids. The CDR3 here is CASSPWTGNYNEQFF. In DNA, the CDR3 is TGTGCCAGCAGCCCCTGGACAGGAAACTACAATGAGCAGTTCTTC.